This TCR beta chain came from a study of cytomegalovirus exposure and HLA in healthy donors. Overall study results and limits: TCR beta V segments were, for the most part, productive about 87% or about 30% of the time in an earlier analysis.

The primer mix had 60 Vbeta and 13 Jbeta primers. Assay used: immunoSEQ multiplex PCR; TCRdb lists only in-frame clones, some missing. The sample lists about 110,000 clones, approximately 69% occurring once. In regard to this clone: Its target is unknown.

The CDR3 loop spans 15 amino acids. Germline V gene lookup returns CDR1 LGHNT and CDR2 FRNRAP. J gave up 2 bases and V 5 bases, and 7 bases lay outside the gene matches. The receptor was isolated from a woman in her 40s in good health and CMV-seropositive. Sample: PBMCs. The chain links TRBV12-5 to TRBJ2-5, with 8 bases matching TRBD1. The CDR3 nucleotides are TGTGCTAGTGGTCCAGGACAGGGATATCAAGAGACCCAGTACTTC. It translates to CASGPGQGYQETQYF.